This T cell receptor beta chain stems from a study of beta chain features in type 1 diabetes. Notes on the study in general: Type 1 diabetes patients had fewer VDJ junction insertions and more deletions. Comparison showed that naive, central memory and Treg TCRB repertoires appeared more similar among patients than among healthy donors.

CDR1 and CDR2 from the germline V gene are LGHNA and YSLEER. CDR3 length: 18 residues. V was shortened by 0 bases and J by 2 bases, with 17 bases between the two germline ends. This clone was seen a few times. Its antigen remains unidentified. CD4+ cells of the naive, central memory, regulatory and stem cell-like memory types were sorted via CD45RO/CCR7/CD25/CD127/CD95/CD27. Expressed TCRB transcripts got sequenced, as all isolated RNA was reverse transcribed. Generated by immunoSEQ multiplex PCR, the TCRdb table keeps only in-frame clones and is missing some. The sample includes about 320,000 clones, around 15% of them seen just once.

The genes are TRBV4-3 and TRBJ1-5; perhaps TRBD1 as D (5 bases). Sequences were obtained from central memory CD4+ T cells from blood. This TCR was recovered from a man younger than 40 in good health. CDR3 amino acids: CASSQDLVGGGGNQPQHF. The CDR3 region has the DNA TGCGCCAGCAGCCAAGATCTAGTCGGGGGAGGCGGCAATCAGCCCCAGCATTTT.